The rows below give T cell receptor beta chains drawn from one sample of a study of identical twins. MiXCR, applied by TCRdb to the 5' RACE reads, yields one record per CDR3 protein. Here the sample spans 400,000 to 550,000 distinct CDR3 sequences, more than 13% being singletons. The sample also formed part of further work on yellow fever vaccine responses in identical twins.

The sample was CD4+ T cells sorted from blood. The receptors come from a woman between 18 and 29 years old in good health. Both conserved end residues are part of each CDR3. Fields, in order: V gene, D gene, J gene, clone size, CDR3 protein, CDR3 DNA. A D gene is named only where the DNA matches it firmly. Clone size is not always given. Where it is, it says once, few, many or a class for expanded clones.

TRBV9	TRBD2	TRBJ2-5	NA	CASSAPGLAGAKETQYF	TGTGCCAGCAGCGCGCCGGGACTAGCGGGGGCTAAAGAGACCCAGTACTTC
TRBV6-5	NA	TRBJ1-2	NA	CASSYSLAGQGYTF	TGTGCCAGCAGTTACTCGTTAGCAGGGCAGGGCTACACCTTC
TRBV5-1	NA	TRBJ2-7	few	CASSDGQLTRGEQYF	TGCGCCAGCAGCGATGGACAGCTAACCCGCGGGGAGCAGTACTTC
TRBV20-1	NA	TRBJ2-1	NA	CSARVVAINNEQFF	TGCAGTGCTAGAGTGGTAGCGATAAACAATGAGCAGTTCTTC
TRBV29-1	NA	TRBJ2-3	many	CSVVPSTDTQYF	TGCAGCGTTGTTCCTAGCACAGATACGCAGTATTTT
TRBV10-3	TRBD1	TRBJ2-5	few	CAIGDRDPVETQYF	TGTGCCATCGGGGACAGGGACCCCGTAGAGACCCAGTACTTC
TRBV7-2	TRBD2	TRBJ2-1	NA	CASSQRLAGGREQFF	TGTGCCAGCAGCCAGCGACTAGCGGGAGGTCGTGAGCAGTTCTTC
TRBV12-3/TRBV12-4	NA	TRBJ1-2	many	CASSTLGAHSGYTF	TGTGCCAGCAGTACTCTCGGGGCACACAGTGGCTACACCTTC
TRBV20-1	TRBD2	TRBJ2-2	once	CSASQASGRARGELFF	TGCAGTGCTAGCCAGGCTAGCGGGAGGGCCAGGGGGGAGCTGTTTTTT
TRBV5-1	TRBD2	TRBJ2-2	few	CASSGGLEAGELFF	TGCGCCAGCAGCGGGGGACTAGAAGCCGGGGAGCTGTTTTTT
TRBV27	NA	TRBJ2-7	few	CASTPLGSYEQYF	TGTGCCAGCACCCCTTTGGGGTCTTACGAGCAGTACTTC
TRBV28	TRBD2	TRBJ2-1	NA	CAVRGGGLYNEQFF	TGTGCCGTACGGGGCGGGGGACTGTACAATGAGCAGTTCTTC
TRBV5-6	NA	TRBJ2-1	NA	CASRQDGSSYNEQFF	TGTGCCAGCAGGCAGGACGGAAGCTCCTACAATGAGCAGTTCTTC
TRBV7-3	TRBD1	TRBJ1-6	NA	CASSTTGSSSPLHF	TGTGCCAGCAGCACGACAGGGTCTAGTTCACCCCTCCACTTT